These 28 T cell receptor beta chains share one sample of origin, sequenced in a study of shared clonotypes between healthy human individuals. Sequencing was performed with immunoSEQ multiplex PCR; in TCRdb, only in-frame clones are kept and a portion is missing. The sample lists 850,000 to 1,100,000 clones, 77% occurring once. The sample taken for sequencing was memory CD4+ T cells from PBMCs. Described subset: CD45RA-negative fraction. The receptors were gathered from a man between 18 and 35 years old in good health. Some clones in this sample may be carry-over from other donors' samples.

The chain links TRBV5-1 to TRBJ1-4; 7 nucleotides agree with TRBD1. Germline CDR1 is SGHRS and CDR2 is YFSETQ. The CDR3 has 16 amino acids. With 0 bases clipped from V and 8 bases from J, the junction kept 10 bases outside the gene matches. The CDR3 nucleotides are TGCGCCAGCAGCTTGGCCTGGCAGGGGGGAGGAGAAAAACTGTTTTTT. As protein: CASSLAWQGGGEKLFF.

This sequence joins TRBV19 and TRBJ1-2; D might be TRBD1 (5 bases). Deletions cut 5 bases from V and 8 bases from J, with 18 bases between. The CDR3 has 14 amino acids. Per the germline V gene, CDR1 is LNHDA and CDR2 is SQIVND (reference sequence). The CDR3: CASSRKGTGSGYTF. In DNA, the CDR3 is TGTGCCAGTAGTCGAAAGGGAACAGGATCCGGCTACACCTTC.

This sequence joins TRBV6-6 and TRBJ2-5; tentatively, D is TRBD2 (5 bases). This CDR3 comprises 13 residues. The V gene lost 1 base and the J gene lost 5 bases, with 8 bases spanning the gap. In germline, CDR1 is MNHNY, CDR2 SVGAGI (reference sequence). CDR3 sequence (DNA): TGTGCCAGCAGTTACTTCGGCGGGGAGACCCAGTACTTC. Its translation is CASSYFGGETQYF.

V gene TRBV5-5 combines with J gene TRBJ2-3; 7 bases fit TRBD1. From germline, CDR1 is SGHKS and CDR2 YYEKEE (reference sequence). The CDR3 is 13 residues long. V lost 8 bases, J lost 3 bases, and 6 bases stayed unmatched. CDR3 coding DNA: TGTGCCAGTCGAACAGGGGTTACAGATACGCAGTATTTT. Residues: CASRTGVTDTQYF.

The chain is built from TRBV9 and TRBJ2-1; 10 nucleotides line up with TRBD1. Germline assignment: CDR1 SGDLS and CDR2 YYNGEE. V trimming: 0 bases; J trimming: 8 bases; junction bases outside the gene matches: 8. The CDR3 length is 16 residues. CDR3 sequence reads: CASSVEVTGGRYEQFF. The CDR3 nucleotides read TGTGCCAGCAGCGTAGAAGTGACAGGGGGCCGCTATGAGCAGTTCTTC.

The DNA for the CDR3 is TGTGCCAGCAGCCAACCGACAGCGAGGGATACGCAGTATTTT. Protein product: CASSQPTARDTQYF. The chain is built from TRBV4-2 and TRBJ2-3; TRBD1 is a possible D gene (5 bases). Germline CDR1 LGHNA, CDR2 YNFKEQ. With 2 bases removed from V and 6 bases from J, the gap between germline ends came to 12 bases. The CDR3 loop spans 14 amino acids.

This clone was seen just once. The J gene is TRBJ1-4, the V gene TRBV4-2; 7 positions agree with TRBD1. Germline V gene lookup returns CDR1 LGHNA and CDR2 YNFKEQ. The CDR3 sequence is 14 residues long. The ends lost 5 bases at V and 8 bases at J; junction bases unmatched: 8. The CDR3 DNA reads TGTGCCAGCAGCTTAAGGGGGCGCGGAGAAAAACTGTTTTTT. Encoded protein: CASSLRGRGEKLFF.

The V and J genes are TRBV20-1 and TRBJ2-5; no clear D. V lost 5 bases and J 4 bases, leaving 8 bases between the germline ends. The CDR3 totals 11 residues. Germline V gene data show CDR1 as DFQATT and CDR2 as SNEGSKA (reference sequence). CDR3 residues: CSAHARETQYF. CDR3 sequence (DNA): TGCAGTGCTCACGCCAGAGAGACCCAGTACTTC.

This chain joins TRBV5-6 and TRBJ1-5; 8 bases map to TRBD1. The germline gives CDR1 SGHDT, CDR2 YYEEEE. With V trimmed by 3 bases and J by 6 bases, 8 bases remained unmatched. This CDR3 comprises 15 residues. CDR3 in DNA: TGTGCCAGCAGCTCATCGACAGGGGCAAGTCAGCCCCAGCATTTT. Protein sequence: CASSSSTGASQPQHF. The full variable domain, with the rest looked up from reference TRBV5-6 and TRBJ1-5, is DAGVTQSPTHLIKTRGQQVTLRCSPKSGHDTVSWYQQALGQGPQFIFQYYEEEERQRGNFPDRFSGHQFPNYSSELNVNALLLGDSALYLCASSSSTGASQPQHFGDGTRLSIL.

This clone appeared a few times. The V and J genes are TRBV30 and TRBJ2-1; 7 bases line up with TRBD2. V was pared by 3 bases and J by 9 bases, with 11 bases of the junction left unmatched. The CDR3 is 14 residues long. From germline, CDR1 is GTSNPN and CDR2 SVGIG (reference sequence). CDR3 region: CAWRAAGALGEQFF. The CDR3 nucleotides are TGTGCCTGGAGGGCCGCGGGAGCCCTCGGTGAGCAGTTCTTC.

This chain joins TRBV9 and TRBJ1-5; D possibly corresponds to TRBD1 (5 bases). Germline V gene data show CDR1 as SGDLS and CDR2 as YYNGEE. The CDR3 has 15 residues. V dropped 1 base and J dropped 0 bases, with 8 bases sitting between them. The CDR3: CASSVRGYSNQPQHF. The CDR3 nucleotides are TGTGCCAGCAGCGTAAGGGGATATAGCAATCAGCCCCAGCATTTT.

The CDR3 sequence is CASSIGLAGIETQYF. Written as DNA, the CDR3 is TGTGCCAGCAGCATCGGACTAGCGGGAATAGAGACCCAGTACTTC. The V gene is TRBV7-8, the J gene TRBJ2-5; 12 bases are a match to TRBD2. Germline-derived CDR1 and CDR2 are SGHVS and FQNEAQ. The CDR3 consists of 15 residues. V lost 5 bases and J lost 4; bases outside the gene matches: 5.

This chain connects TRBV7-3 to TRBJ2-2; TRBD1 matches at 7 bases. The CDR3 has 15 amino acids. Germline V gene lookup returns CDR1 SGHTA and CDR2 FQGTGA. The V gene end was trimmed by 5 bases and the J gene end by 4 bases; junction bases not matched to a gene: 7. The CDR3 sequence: CASSPATGTTGELFF. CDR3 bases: TGTGCCAGCAGCCCGGCGACAGGGACCACCGGGGAGCTGTTTTTT.

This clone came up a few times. The CDR3 coding sequence is TGTGCCAGCAAGGACTACGGCAGCACAGATACGCAGTATTTT. The encoded protein is CASKDYGSTDTQYF. The chain is built from TRBV2 and TRBJ2-3, with a weak D call TRBD2 (6 bases). Germline V gene data show CDR1 as SNHLY and CDR2 as FYNNEI. The V gene lost 7 bases and the J gene lost 0 bases, with 11 bases spanning the gap. CDR3 length: 14 residues.

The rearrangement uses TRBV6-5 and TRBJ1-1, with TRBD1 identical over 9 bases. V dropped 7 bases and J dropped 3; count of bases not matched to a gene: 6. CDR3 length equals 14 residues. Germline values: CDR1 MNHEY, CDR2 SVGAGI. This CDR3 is CASTPGTGHTEAFF. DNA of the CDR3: TGTGCCAGCACCCCGGGGACAGGGCACACTGAAGCTTTCTTT.

As DNA, the CDR3 is TGTGCCAGCGCTCGTGGGTATCTTTATACTGAAGCTTTCTTT. It specifies CASARGYLYTEAFF. The chain couples TRBV28 to TRBJ1-1, with unresolved D. Per the germline V gene, CDR1 is MDHEN and CDR2 is SYDVKM. V was pared by 8 bases and J by 5 bases, with 18 bases between. This CDR3 is built from 14 residues.

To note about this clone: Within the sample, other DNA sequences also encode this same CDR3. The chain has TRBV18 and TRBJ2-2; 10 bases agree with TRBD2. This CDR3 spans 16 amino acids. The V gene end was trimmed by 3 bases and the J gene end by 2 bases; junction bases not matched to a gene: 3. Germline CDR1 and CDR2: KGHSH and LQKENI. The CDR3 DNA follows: TGTGCCAGCTCACCTGGACTAGCGGCAAACACCGGGGAGCTGTTTTTT. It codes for CASSPGLAANTGELFF.

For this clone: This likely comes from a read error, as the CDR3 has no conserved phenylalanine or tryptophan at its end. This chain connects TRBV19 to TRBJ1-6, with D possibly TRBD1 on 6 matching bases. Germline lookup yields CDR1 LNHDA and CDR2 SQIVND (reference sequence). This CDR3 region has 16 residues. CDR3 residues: CASSTSGTTGNSPLHL. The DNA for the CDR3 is TGCGCCAGTAGTACCTCCGGGACAACAGGGAATTCACCCCTCCACCTT.

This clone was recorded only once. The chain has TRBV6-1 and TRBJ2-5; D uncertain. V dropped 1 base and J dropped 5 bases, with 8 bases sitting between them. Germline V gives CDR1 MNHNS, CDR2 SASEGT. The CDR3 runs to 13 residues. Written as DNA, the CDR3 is TGTGCCAGCAGTGAAGTTAGCTTGGAGACCCAGTACTTC. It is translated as CASSEVSLETQYF.

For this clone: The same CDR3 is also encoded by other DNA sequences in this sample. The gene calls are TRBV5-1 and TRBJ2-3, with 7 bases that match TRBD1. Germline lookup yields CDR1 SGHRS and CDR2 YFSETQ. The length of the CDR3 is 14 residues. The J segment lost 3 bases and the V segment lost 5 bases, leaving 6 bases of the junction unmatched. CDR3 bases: TGCGCCAGCAGTTTACAGGGGCCTACAGATACGCAGTATTTT. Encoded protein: CASSLQGPTDTQYF.

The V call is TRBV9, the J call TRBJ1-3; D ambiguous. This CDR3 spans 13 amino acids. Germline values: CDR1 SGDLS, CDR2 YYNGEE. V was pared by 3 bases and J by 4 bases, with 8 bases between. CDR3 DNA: TGTGCCAGCAGCGCGGCAGAAGGAAACACCATATATTTT. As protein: CASSAAEGNTIYF.

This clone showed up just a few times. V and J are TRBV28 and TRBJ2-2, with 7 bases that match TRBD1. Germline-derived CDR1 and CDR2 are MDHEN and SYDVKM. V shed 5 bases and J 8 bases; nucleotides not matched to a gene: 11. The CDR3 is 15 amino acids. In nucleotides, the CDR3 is TGTGCCAGCAGTATGAGACAGGGTAGTTTAGGGGAGCTGTTTTTT. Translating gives CASSMRQGSLGELFF.

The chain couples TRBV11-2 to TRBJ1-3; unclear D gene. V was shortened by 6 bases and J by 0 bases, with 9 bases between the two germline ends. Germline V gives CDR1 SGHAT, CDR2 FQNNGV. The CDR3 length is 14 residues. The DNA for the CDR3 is TGTGCCAGCAGTAATCAGTACTCTGGAAACACCATATATTTT. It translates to CASSNQYSGNTIYF.

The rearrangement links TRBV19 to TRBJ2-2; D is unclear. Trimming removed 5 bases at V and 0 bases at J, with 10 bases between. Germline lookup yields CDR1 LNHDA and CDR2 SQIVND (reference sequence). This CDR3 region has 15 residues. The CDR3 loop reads CASSPRRANTGELFF. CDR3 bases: TGTGCCAGTAGTCCCAGGAGAGCGAACACCGGGGAGCTGTTTTTT.

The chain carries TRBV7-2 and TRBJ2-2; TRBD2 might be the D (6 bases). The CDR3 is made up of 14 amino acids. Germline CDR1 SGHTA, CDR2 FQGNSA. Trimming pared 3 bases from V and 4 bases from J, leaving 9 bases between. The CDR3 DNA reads TGTGCCAGCAGCTTCGGAGGGACCACCGGGGAGCTGTTTTTT. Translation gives CASSFGGTTGELFF.

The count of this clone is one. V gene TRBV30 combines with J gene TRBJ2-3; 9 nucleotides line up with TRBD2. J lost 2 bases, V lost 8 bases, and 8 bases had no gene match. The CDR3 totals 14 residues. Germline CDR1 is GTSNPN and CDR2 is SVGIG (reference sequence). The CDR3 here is CAVTRGRATDTQYF. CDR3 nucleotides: TGTGCCGTAACTCGCGGGAGGGCCACAGATACGCAGTATTTT.

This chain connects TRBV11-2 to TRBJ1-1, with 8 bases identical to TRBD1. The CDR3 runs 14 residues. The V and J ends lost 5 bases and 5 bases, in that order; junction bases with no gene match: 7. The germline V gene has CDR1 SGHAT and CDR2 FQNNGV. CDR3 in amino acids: CASSGQGSLTEAFF. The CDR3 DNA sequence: TGTGCCAGCAGCGGACAGGGTTCACTGACTGAAGCTTTCTTT. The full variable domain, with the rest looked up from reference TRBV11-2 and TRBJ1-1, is EAGVAQSPRYKIIEKRQSVAFWCNPISGHATLYWYQQILGQGPKLLIQFQNNGVVDDSQLPKDRFSAERLKGVDSTLKIQPAKLEDSAVYLCASSGQGSLTEAFFGQGTRLTVV.

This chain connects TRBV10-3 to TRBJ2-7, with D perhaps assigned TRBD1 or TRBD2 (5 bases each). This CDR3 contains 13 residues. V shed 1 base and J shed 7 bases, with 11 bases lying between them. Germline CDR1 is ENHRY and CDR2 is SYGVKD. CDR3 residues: CAISEFPEGEQYF. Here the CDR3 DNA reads TGTGCCATCAGTGAGTTTCCCGAGGGGGAGCAGTACTTC.